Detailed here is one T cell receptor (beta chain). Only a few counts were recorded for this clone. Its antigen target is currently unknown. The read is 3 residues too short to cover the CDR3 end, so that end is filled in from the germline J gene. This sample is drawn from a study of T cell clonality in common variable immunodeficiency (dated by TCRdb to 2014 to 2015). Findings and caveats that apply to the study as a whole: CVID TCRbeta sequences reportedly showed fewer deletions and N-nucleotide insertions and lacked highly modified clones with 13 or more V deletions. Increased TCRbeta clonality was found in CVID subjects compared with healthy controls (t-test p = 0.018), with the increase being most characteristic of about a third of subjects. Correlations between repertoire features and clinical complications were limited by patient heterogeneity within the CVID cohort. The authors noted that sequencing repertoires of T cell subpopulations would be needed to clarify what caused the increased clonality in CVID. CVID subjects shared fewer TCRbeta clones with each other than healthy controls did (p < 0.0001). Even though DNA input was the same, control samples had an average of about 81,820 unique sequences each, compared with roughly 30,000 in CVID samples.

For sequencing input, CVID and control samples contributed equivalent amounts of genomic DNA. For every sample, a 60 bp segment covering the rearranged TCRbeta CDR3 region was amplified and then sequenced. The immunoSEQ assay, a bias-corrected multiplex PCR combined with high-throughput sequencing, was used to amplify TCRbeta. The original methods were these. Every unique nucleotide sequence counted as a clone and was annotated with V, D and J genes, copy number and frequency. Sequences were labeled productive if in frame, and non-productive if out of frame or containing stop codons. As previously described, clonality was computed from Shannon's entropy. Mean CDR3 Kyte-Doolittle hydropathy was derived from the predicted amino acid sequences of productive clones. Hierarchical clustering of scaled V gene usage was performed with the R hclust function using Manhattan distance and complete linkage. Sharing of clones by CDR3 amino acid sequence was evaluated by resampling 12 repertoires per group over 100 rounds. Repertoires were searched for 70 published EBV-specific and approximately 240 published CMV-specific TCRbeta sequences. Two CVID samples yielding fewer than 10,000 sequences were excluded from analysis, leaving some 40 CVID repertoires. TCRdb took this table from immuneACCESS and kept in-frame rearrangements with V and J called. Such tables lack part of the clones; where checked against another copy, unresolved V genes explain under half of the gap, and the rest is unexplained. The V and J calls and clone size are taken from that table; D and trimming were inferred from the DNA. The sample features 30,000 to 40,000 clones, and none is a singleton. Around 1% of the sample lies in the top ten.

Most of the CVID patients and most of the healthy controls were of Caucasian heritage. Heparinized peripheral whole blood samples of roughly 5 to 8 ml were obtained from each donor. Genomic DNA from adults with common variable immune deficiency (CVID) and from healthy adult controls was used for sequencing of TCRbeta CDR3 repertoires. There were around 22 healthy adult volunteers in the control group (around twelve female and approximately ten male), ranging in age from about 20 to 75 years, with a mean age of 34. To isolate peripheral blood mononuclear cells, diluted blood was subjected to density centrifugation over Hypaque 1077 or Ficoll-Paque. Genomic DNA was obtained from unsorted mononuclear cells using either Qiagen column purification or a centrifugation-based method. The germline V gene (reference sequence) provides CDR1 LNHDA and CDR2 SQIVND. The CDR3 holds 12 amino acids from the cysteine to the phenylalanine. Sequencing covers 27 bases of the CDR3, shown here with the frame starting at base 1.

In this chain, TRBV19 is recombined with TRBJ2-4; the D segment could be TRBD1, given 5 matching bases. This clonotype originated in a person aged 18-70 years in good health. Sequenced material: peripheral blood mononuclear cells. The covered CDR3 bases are TGTGCCAGTAGCCAGTCAGGGTTAGGT. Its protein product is CASSQSGLG. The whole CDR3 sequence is CASSQSGLGQYF.